Listed below are T cell receptor beta chains from one sample, sequenced in a study of cytomegalovirus exposure and HLA in healthy donors. Only in-frame clones appear in the TCRdb table, and some are missing; sequencing was by immunoSEQ multiplex PCR. The sample has around 100,000 clones, under 80% seen once. The sample consisted of PBMCs. The receptors were sampled from a woman younger than 30 in good health and CMV-seropositive. The CDR3 runs from the conserved cysteine through the conserved F or W. A D gene is named only where the DNA matches it firmly. Size tells how often a clone was seen (once, few, many) or the class of an expanded clone, and some rows leave it out.

clone_size d_call j_call v_call cdr3_nt cdr3_aa
. . TRBJ1-4 TRBV11-3 TGTGCCAGCAGCTTACCCCACAGACAGTACCAAAATGAAAAACTGTTTTTT CASSLPHRQYQNEKLFF
. . TRBJ2-1 TRBV28 TGTGCCAGCAGTCACGTAACTCCATCTGAGCAGTTCTTC CASSHVTPSEQFF
. . TRBJ2-3 TRBV5-4 TGTGCCAGCAGTCGGGACTTCTCTCATTCAGATACGCAGTATTTT CASSRDFSHSDTQYF
few . TRBJ2-2 TRBV28 TGTGCCAGCAGTCCATCGATTCAGGCAGCCACCGGGGAGCTGTTTTTT CASSPSIQAATGELFF
. TRBD1 TRBJ1-6 TRBV11-2 TGTGCCAGCAGCCTCGGACAGGGGATGAGTTCACCCCTCCACTTT CASSLGQGMSSPLHF
. TRBD1 TRBJ2-7 TRBV5-6 TGTGCCAGCAGCATAGGACAGGGTACGTCCGAGCAGTACTTC CASSIGQGTSEQYF
few TRBD1 TRBJ2-3 TRBV19 TGTGCCAGTAGTATCGCCAGGGGGTTGGTGGATACGCAGTATTTT CASSIARGLVDTQYF
. TRBD1 TRBJ1-3 TRBV7-9 TGTGCCAGCAGCCTCCAGGCGACAGGGTCGGGAAACACCATATATTTT CASSLQATGSGNTIYF
. . TRBJ1-2 TRBV19 TGTGCCTGTAATGGTGGCAGGGATTTTTCGGGCTACACCTTC CACNGGRDFSGYTF
. . TRBJ2-3 TRBV29-1 TGCAGCGCCTATCAGGGGTCAGATACGCAGTATTTT CSAYQGSDTQYF
medium-sized TRBD2 TRBJ2-5 TRBV4-1 TGCGCCAGCAGTCTAGACGGCGGGGGGGGAGAGACCCAGTACTTC CASSLDGGGGETQYF
. TRBD1 TRBJ2-7 TRBV7-2 TGTGCCAGCAGCCCGACAGGGTCGCCCTACGAGCAGTACTTC CASSPTGSPYEQYF
. . TRBJ1-3 TRBV5-4 TGTGCCAGCAGCTTGGCCGGGACAACCAGCTCTGGAAACACCATATATTTT CASSLAGTTSSGNTIYF
. . TRBJ1-2 TRBV30 TGTGCCTGGTCTAAGCAGGGACTGACTGGCTACACCTTC CAWSKQGLTGYTF
many TRBD2 TRBJ2-7 TRBV27 TGTGCCAGCAGGGACCCCGGCCGTACTAGCGGGGTTTTCTACGAGCAGTACTTC CASRDPGRTSGVFYEQYF
few TRBD2 TRBJ2-3 TRBV6-8 TGTGCCAGCAGCTTTAGCGGGGAGGATACGCAGTATTTT CASSFSGEDTQYF
. . TRBJ2-1 TRBV6-5 TGTGCCAGCAGTAAACACAGTAGCTCCTACAATGAGCAGTTCTTC CASSKHSSSYNEQFF
. . TRBJ2-1 TRBV27 TGTGCCAGCAGTTCGCCCATATTGAGCTCCTACAATGAGCAGTTCTTC CASSSPILSSYNEQFF
few . TRBJ2-7 TRBV4-3 TGCGCCAGCAGCCACCCACCCCGCGGGGCCTGCTACGAGCAGTACTTC CASSHPPRGACYEQYF
. TRBD1 TRBJ1-6 TRBV7-9 TGTGCCAGCAGCTTAGGACAGGGGGGAAATTCACCCCTCCACTTT CASSLGQGGNSPLHF
. TRBD1 TRBJ1-1 TRBV12-5 TGTGCTAGTGGTTTGGTACGGACAGGGAACACTGAAGCTTTCTTT CASGLVRTGNTEAFF
. . TRBJ2-1 TRBV7-3 TGTGCCAGCAGCCCACTTTGGTCTAAACGGGGTCACGATGAGCAGTTCTTC CASSPLWSKRGHDEQFF
. . TRBJ1-3 TRBV9 TGTGCCAGCAGCGTAGATTCCAACTCTGGAAACACCATATATTTT CASSVDSNSGNTIYF
. . TRBJ1-2 TRBV7-9 TGTGCCAGCAGCCCGCGGACAGAATTCTATGGCTACACCTTC CASSPRTEFYGYTF
once TRBD2 TRBJ2-3 TRBV27 TGTGCCAGCAGTTTCGATCGGCGGGAGTTCATAGATACGCAGTATTTT CASSFDRREFIDTQYF
. TRBD1 TRBJ1-1 TRBV7-9 TGTGCCAGCAGCCCTCGGGACAGGGTGACTGAAGCTTTCTTT CASSPRDRVTEAFF
. TRBD1 TRBJ1-2 TRBV25-1 TGTGCCAGCCGGGACAGAAACTATGGCTACACCTTC CASRDRNYGYTF
. . TRBJ2-7 TRBV29-1 TGCAGCGTTGGAGGTGGACGGGGCTACGAGCAGTACTTC CSVGGGRGYEQYF
. TRBD2 TRBJ2-7 TRBV2 TGTGCCAGCAGGGAGAGACTAGCGGGACTTCTAGGCGAGCAGTACTTC CASRERLAGLLGEQYF
. . TRBJ2-1 TRBV18 TGTGCCAGCTCACCAAATCAGGGAGGCTACAATGAGCAGTTCTTC CASSPNQGGYNEQFF
few . TRBJ1-5 TRBV6-1 TGTGCCAGCATCCTTTCCCCTAATCAGCCCCAGCATTTT CASILSPNQPQHF
. . TRBJ1-1 TRBV14 TGTGCCAGCAGCCAGTACAGGGAGAACACTGAAGCTTTCTTT CASSQYRENTEAFF
few . TRBJ2-7 TRBV27 TGTGCCAGCAGTGGATCGGGCGCACCGCTACGAGCTCAGGGGCAGTACTTC CASSGSGAPLRAQGQYF
. . TRBJ1-5 TRBV10-3 TGTGCCATCTCGGCTAACGCGCACAGGGAGCCCCAGCATTTT CAISANAHREPQHF
. TRBD1 TRBJ1-5 TRBV14 TGTGCCAGCAGCTGTAGCGCGTCTAACAGGGGAAGCAATCAGCCCCAGCATTTT CASSCSASNRGSNQPQHF
. TRBD2 TRBJ2-1 TRBV4-1 TGCGCCAGCAGCCAAGATCCAAGCGGGGACTCCTACAATGAGCAGTTCTTC CASSQDPSGDSYNEQFF
few TRBD1 TRBJ1-2 TRBV5-6 TGTGCCAGCAGCTCCACGACGGGGACAGTTTTCTATGGCTACACCTTC CASSSTTGTVFYGYTF
. . TRBJ1-1 TRBV7-9 TGTGCCAGCAGCTTGGGCGGAGGCATGAACACTGAAGCTTTCTTT CASSLGGGMNTEAFF
. . TRBJ2-7 TRBV4-2 TGTGCCAGCAGCCAAGCGAGGACACGATCCTACGAGCAGTACTTC CASSQARTRSYEQYF
. . TRBJ1-5 TRBV15 TGTGCCACCAATATAGAGGGCAATCAGCCCCAGCATTTT CATNIEGNQPQHF
. TRBD1 TRBJ1-1 TRBV2 TGTGCCAGCAGTCGCGGGACAGGGCTTAGGGAGAACACTGAAGCTTTCTTT CASSRGTGLRENTEAFF
. TRBD1 TRBJ2-7 TRBV7-9 TGTGCCAGCAGCTCATCCCGGGACAGCCGAGCCTACGAGCAGTACTTC CASSSSRDSRAYEQYF
. TRBD2 TRBJ2-4 TRBV5-4 TGTGCCAGCAGCTTATTTATCGTGGACCTAGCGGAAAACATTCAGTACTTC CASSLFIVDLAENIQYF
. TRBD2 TRBJ2-5 TRBV7-6 TGTGCCAGCAGCTTGGCGGGGGGAGAGACCCAGTACTTC CASSLAGGETQYF
. TRBD2 TRBJ2-1 TRBV6-6 TGTGCCAGCATCAGGACTAGCGCAGAGAATGAGCAGTTCTTC CASIRTSAENEQFF
. . TRBJ1-5 TRBV28 TGTGCCAGCAGTGCGGTTTGGGGGGATCAGCCCCAGCATTTT CASSAVWGDQPQHF
. TRBD2 TRBJ2-1 TRBV9 TGTGCCAGCAGCGAGAGCGGGGGGCCCCGAGAGCAGTTCTTC CASSESGGPREQFF
. . TRBJ2-1 TRBV7-2 TGTGCCAGCAGCGCAGGACTGTACAATGAGCAGTTCTTC CASSAGLYNEQFF
. . TRBJ2-1 TRBV15 TGTGCCACCAGCATGGAATTACTAACCCACAATGAGCAGTTCTTC CATSMELLTHNEQFF
. . TRBJ1-1 TRBV6-6 TGTGCCAGCAGTTACCGCCGCGGAGGTGAAGCTTTCTTT CASSYRRGGEAFF
. . TRBJ1-5 TRBV21-1 TGTGCCAGCAGCTCTTACGCAGGGGGAGACAATCAGCCCCAGCATTTT CASSSYAGGDNQPQHF
. TRBD2 TRBJ2-5 TRBV13 TGTGCCAGCAGCTCGCCGGGACTAGAGAAGGAGACCCAGTACTTC CASSSPGLEKETQYF
few . TRBJ2-7 TRBV11-2 TGTGCCAGCAGCCAAAGAGGCCGAGACCCTTACTACGAGCAGTACTTC CASSQRGRDPYYEQYF
few TRBD1 TRBJ1-6 TRBV5-1 TGCGCCAGCAGCCACGGACAGGGCGGCTCACCCCTCCACTTT CASSHGQGGSPLHF
. . TRBJ1-5 TRBV7-2 TGTGCCAGCAGGGAGTACGTATCTCCCAATCAGCCCCAGCATTTT CASREYVSPNQPQHF